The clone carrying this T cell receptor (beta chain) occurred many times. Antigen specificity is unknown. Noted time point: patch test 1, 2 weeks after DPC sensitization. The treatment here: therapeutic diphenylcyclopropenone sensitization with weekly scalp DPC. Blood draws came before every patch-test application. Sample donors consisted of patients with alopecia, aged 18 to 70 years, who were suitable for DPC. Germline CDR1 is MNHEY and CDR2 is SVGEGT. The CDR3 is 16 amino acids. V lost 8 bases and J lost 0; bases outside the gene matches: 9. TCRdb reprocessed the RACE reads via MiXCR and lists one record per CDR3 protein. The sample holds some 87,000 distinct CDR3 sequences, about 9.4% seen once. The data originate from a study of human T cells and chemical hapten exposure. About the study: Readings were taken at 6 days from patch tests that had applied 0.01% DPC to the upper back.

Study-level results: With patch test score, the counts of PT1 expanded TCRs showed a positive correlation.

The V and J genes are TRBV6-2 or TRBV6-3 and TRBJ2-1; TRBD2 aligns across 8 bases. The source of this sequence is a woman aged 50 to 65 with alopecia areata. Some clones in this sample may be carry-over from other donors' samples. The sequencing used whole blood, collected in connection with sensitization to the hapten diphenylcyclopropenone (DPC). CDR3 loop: CASRSPLAGSYNEQFF. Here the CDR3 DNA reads TGTGCCAGCCGGAGCCCGCTAGCGGGCTCCTACAATGAGCAGTTCTTC.